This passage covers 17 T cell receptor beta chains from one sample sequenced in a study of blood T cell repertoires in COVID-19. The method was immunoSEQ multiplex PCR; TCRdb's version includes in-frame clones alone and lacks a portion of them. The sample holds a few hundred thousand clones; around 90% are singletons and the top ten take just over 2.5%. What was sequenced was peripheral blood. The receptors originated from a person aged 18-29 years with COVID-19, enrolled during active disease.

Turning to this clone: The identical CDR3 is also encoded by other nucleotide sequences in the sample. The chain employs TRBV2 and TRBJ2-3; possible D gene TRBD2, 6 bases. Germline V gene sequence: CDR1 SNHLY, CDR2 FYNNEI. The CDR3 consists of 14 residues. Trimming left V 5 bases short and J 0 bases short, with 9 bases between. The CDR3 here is CASSRLVSTDTQYF. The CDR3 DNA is TGTGCCAGCAGTCGACTAGTTAGCACAGATACGCAGTATTTT.

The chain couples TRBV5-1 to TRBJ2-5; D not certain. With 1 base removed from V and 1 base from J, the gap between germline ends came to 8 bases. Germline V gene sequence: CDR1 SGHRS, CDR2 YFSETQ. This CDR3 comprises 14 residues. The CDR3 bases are TGCGCCAGCAGCTTGACAGCCACCCAAGAGACCCAGTACTTC. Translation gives CASSLTATQETQYF.

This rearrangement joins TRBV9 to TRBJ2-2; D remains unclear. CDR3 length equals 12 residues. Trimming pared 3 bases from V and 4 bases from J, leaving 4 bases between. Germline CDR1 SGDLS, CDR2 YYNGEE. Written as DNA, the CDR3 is TGTGCCAGCAGCGCCTCCACCGGGGAGCTGTTTTTT. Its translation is CASSASTGELFF. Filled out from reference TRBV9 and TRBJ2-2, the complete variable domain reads DSGVTQTPKHLITATGQRVTLRCSPRSGDLSVYWYQQSLDQGLQFLIQYYNGEERAKGNILERFSAQQFPDLHSELNLSSLELGDSALYFCASSASTGELFFGEGSRLTVL.

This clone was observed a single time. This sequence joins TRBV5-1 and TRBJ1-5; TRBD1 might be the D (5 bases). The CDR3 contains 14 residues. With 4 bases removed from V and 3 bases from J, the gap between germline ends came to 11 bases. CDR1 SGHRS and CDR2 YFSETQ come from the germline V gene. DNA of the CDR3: TGCGCCAGCAGCGTAGGGGAAAACAATCAGCCCCAGCATTTT. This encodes CASSVGENNQPQHF.

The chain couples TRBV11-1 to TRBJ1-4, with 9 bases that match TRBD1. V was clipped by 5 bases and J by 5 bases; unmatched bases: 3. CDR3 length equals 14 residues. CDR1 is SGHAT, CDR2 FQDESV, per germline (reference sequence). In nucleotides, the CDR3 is TGTGCCAGCAGCCTCGGGACAGGGAATGAAAAACTGTTTTTT. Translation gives CASSLGTGNEKLFF. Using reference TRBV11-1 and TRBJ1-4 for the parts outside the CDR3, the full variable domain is EAEVAQSPRYKITEKSQAVAFWCDPISGHATLYWYRQILGQGPELLVQFQDESVVDDSQLPKDRFSAERLKGVDSTLKIQPAELGDSAMYLCASSLGTGNEKLFFGSGTQLSVL.

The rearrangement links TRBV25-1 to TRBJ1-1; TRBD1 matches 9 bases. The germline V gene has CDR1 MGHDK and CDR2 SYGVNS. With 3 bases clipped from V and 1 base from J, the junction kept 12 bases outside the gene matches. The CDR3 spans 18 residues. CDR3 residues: CASSDKPGQGVPNTEAFF. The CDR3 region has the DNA TGTGCCAGCAGTGATAAACCGGGACAGGGAGTACCGAACACTGAAGCTTTCTTT. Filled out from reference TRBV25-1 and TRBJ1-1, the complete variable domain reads EADIYQTPRYLVIGTGKKITLECSQTMGHDKMYWYQQDPGMELHLIHYSYGVNSTEKGDLSSESTVSRIRTEHFPLTLESARPSHTSQYLCASSDKPGQGVPNTEAFFGQGTRLTVV.

The CDR3 bases are TGTGCCAGCAGCCCGAGTCAGGGGGCGCATTACGAGCAGTACTTC. It specifies CASSPSQGAHYEQYF. This chain uses TRBV21-1 with TRBJ2-7; the table names TRBD1, a call not compared with the DNA. TRBV21-1 is shown as a pseudogene. The CDR3 loop spans 15 amino acids.

The CDR3 DNA reads TGTGCCAGCAGCCTTGAAGGAGATGAGCAGTTCTTC. This codes for CASSLEGDEQFF. The chain joins TRBV3-1 (or the pseudogene TRBV3-2) to TRBJ2-1, with D uncertain. Trimming stripped 4 bases from V and 8 bases from J, with 9 bases between. Germline CDR1 is LGHDT and CDR2 is YNNKEL (reference sequence). This CDR3 region has 12 residues.

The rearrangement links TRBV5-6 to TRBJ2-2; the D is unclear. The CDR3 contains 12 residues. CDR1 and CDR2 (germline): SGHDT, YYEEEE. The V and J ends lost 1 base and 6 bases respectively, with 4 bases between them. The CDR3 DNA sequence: TGTGCCAGCAGCTTGTCGGCCGGGGAGCTGTTTTTT. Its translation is CASSLSAGELFF.

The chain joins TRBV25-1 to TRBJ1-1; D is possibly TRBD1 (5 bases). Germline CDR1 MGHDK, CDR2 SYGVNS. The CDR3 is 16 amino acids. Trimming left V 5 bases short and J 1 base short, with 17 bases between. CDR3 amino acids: CASSPRGTWWNTEAFF. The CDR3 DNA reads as TGTGCCAGCAGTCCTCGGGGGACTTGGTGGAACACTGAAGCTTTCTTT.

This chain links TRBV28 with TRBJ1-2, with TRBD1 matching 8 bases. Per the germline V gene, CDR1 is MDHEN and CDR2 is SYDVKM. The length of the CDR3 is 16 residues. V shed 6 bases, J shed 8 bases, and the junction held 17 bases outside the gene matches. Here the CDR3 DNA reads TGTGCCAGCAGGCCATTCCCCGGGACAGGCGCTGGAGGCTACACCTTC. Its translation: CASRPFPGTGAGGYTF.

CDR3 region: CASSLGEDRYSGANVLTF. The CDR3 DNA is TGCGCCAGCAGCTTGGGGGAGGACAGGTACTCTGGGGCCAACGTCCTGACTTTC. V is TRBV5-1 and J is TRBJ2-6; D might be TRBD1 (7 bases). The ends were cut back, 0 bases at V and 0 bases at J, with 13 bases in the middle. Germline V CDR1 and CDR2: SGHRS, YFSETQ. The CDR3 totals 18 residues.

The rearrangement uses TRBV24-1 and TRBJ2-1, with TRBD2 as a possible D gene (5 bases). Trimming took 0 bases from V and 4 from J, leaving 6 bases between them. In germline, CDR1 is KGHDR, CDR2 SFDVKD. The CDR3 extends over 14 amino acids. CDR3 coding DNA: TGTGCCACCAGTGATTTGTCGGGGTACAATGAGCAGTTCTTC. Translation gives CATSDLSGYNEQFF.

CDR3 protein: CASSLGLDNTDTQYF. CDR3 nucleotide sequence: TGTGCCAGCAGCTTGGGACTAGACAACACAGATACGCAGTATTTT. The gene calls are TRBV5-4 and TRBJ2-3, with D tentatively TRBD2 (6 bases). This CDR3 is 15 amino acids long. CDR1 and CDR2 from the germline V gene are SGHNT and YYREEE (reference sequence). V was shortened by 0 bases and J by 2 bases, with 10 bases between the two germline ends.

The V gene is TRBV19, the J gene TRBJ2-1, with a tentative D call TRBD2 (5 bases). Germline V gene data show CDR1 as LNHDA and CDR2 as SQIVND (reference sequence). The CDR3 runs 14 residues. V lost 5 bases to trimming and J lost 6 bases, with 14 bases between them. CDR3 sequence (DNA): TGTGCCAGTAGTGGGGAAACTGGGAGCAATGAGCAGTTCTTC. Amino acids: CASSGETGSNEQFF.

The CDR3 here is CASSGGPGGYEQYF. DNA of the CDR3: TGTGCCAGCAGCGGGGGACCGGGGGGTTACGAGCAGTACTTC. The chain couples TRBV9 to TRBJ2-7, with 7 nucleotides matching TRBD2. Trimming cost V 3 bases and J 4 bases; bases outside gene matches: 7. Germline V gives CDR1 SGDLS, CDR2 YYNGEE. The CDR3 contains 14 residues. The complete variable domain, with remaining parts taken from reference TRBV9 and TRBJ2-7, reads DSGVTQTPKHLITATGQRVTLRCSPRSGDLSVYWYQQSLDQGLQFLIQYYNGEERAKGNILERFSAQQFPDLHSELNLSSLELGDSALYFCASSGGPGGYEQYFGPGTRLTVT.

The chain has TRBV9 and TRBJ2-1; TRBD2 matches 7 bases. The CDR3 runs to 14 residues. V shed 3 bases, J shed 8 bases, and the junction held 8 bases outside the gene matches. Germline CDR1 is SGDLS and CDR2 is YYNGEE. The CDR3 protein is CASSGPGGLDEQFF. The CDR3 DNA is TGTGCCAGCAGCGGTCCCGGGGGGTTGGATGAGCAGTTCTTC.